Below are 5 T cell receptor beta chains sequenced from a single sample in a study of T cell responses to AZD1222 COVID-19 vaccine. TCRdb's copy holds only in-frame clones and misses some; the assay was immunoSEQ multiplex PCR. In the table there are roughly 150,000 clones, roughly 92% of which are singletons. Here the sequenced sample was peripheral blood, taken 28 days after the second AZD1222 dose. The receptors shown here come from an adult who received the AZD1222 COVID-19 vaccine.

The rearrangement uses TRBV28 and TRBJ1-1; possibly TRBD1 for D (5 bases). Germline values: CDR1 MDHEN, CDR2 SYDVKM. The CDR3 extends over 12 amino acids. V lost 2 bases to trimming and J lost 7 bases, with 8 bases between them. The CDR3 loop reads CASSLQGFEAFF. The DNA of the CDR3 is TGTGCCAGCAGTTTACAGGGTTTTGAAGCTTTCTTT.

This chain uses TRBV7-6 with TRBJ2-5, with D possibly matching TRBD1 (6 bases). Trimming cost V 1 base and J 6 bases, with 9 bases left between them. The CDR3 runs 13 residues. CDR1 and CDR2 (germline): SGHVS, FNYEAQ. CDR3 DNA: TGTGCCAGCAGCTTAGGACAGGACAAGACCCAGTACTTC. As protein: CASSLGQDKTQYF.

The chain combines TRBV30 with TRBJ1-6; tentatively, D is TRBD1 (6 bases). The CDR3 covers 13 residues. Between the trimmed V and J ends, which lost 3 bases and 10 bases, there was a span of 13 bases. Germline V gene data show CDR1 as GTSNPN and CDR2 as SVGIG (reference sequence). In DNA, the CDR3 is TGTGCCTGGAGCAAGTCGGGGGGCTCACCCCTCCACTTT. Encoded protein: CAWSKSGGSPLHF.

The rearrangement links TRBV2 to TRBJ2-5, with D unclear. The V and J ends lost 2 bases and 0 bases respectively, with 13 bases between them. This CDR3 is built from 16 residues. Per the germline V gene, CDR1 is SNHLY and CDR2 is FYNNEI. DNA of the CDR3: TGTGCCAGCAGTGAAAAGGCTAGTCTGTACCAAGAGACCCAGTACTTC. This gives the protein CASSEKASLYQETQYF.

The chain has TRBV7-9 and TRBJ2-4, with 10 nucleotides matching TRBD1. Looked up from germline, CDR1 is SEHNR and CDR2 is FQNEAQ (reference sequence). The V and J ends lost 5 bases and 3 bases, in that order; junction bases with no gene match: 10. The CDR3 totals 17 residues. CDR3 loop: CASSPKSGTGVKNIQYF. In DNA form, the CDR3 reads TGTGCCAGCAGCCCAAAGTCCGGGACAGGGGTCAAAAACATTCAGTACTTC.